Listed below are T cell receptor beta chains from one sample, sequenced in a study of blood T cell repertoires in COVID-19. Generated by immunoSEQ multiplex PCR, the TCRdb table keeps only in-frame clones and is missing some. The sample yields 130,000 to 150,000 clones, around 75% seen once. Sequencing was carried out using peripheral blood. The receptors shown here come from a woman aged 70-85 years with COVID-19, enrolled during active disease. The CDR3 runs from the conserved cysteine through the conserved F or W. D genes are given only for firm matches. Some rows mark clone size as missing; the rest say once, few, many or name a class of expanded clone.

j_gene: TRBJ1-1
v_gene: TRBV19
abundance: -
d_gene: TRBD1
CDR3nt: TGTGCCAGTAGTGACCCGCAGGGACAGGGATACACTGAAGCTTTCTTT
CDR3aa: CASSDPQGQGYTEAFF

j_gene: TRBJ2-3
v_gene: TRBV7-2
abundance: -
d_gene: -
CDR3nt: TGTGCCAGCAGCTTAGAAGCGGCTACGCAGTATTTT
CDR3aa: CASSLEAATQYF

j_gene: TRBJ1-3
v_gene: TRBV3-1/TRBV3-2
abundance: -
d_gene: TRBD1
CDR3nt: TGTGCCAGCAGCCAAGGAACAGGGGGAGAAGGAAACACCATATATTTT
CDR3aa: CASSQGTGGEGNTIYF

j_gene: TRBJ2-7
v_gene: TRBV12-5
abundance: -
d_gene: TRBD1
CDR3nt: TGTGCTAGTGGTTTGGACCCGGGACAGGGTCATGATGAGCAGTACTTC
CDR3aa: CASGLDPGQGHDEQYF

j_gene: TRBJ1-6
v_gene: TRBV5-4
abundance: -
d_gene: -
CDR3nt: TGTGCCAGCAGCCCCCGGAGCCTCAATTCACCCCTCCACTTT
CDR3aa: CASSPRSLNSPLHF

j_gene: TRBJ2-1
v_gene: TRBV5-4
abundance: -
d_gene: TRBD2
CDR3nt: TGTGCCAGCAGCAAATTAGCGGGGGGGGACAATGAGCAGTTCTTC
CDR3aa: CASSKLAGGDNEQFF

j_gene: TRBJ2-6
v_gene: TRBV29-1
abundance: once
d_gene: TRBD1
CDR3nt: TGCAGCGTTGGGACAGGGAGCTCTGGTATGGGGGCCAACGTCCTGACTTTC
CDR3aa: CSVGTGSSGMGANVLTF

j_gene: TRBJ2-5
v_gene: TRBV6-5
abundance: -
d_gene: -
CDR3nt: TGTGCCAGCAGTTATTCGGGGGGCGGGGAGACCCAGTACTTC
CDR3aa: CASSYSGGGETQYF

j_gene: TRBJ2-5
v_gene: TRBV5-1
abundance: -
d_gene: TRBD1
CDR3nt: TGCGCCAGCAGCCCCGGGACAGGGGGCACCTCTCAAGAGACCCAGTACTTC
CDR3aa: CASSPGTGGTSQETQYF

j_gene: TRBJ1-4
v_gene: TRBV4-1
abundance: -
d_gene: TRBD1
CDR3nt: TGCGCCCGCAGCCGACAGGGGGCGGGGTTACCAACTAATGAAAAACTGTTTTTT
CDR3aa: CARSRQGAGLPTNEKLFF

j_gene: TRBJ2-1
v_gene: TRBV9
abundance: -
d_gene: -
CDR3nt: TGTGCCAGCAGCGTAGGCGGTTCCTACAATGAGCAGTTCTTC
CDR3aa: CASSVGGSYNEQFF

j_gene: TRBJ1-1
v_gene: TRBV5-3
abundance: few
d_gene: -
CDR3nt: TGTGCCAGAAGCCCGCGGGGGGCCCTACGACGAGCTTTCTTT
CDR3aa: CARSPRGALRRAFF

j_gene: TRBJ1-3
v_gene: TRBV11-2
abundance: -
d_gene: TRBD1
CDR3nt: TGTGCCAGCAGCTCTTCAGACAGGGGGATTTTCAACACCATATATTTT
CDR3aa: CASSSSDRGIFNTIYF

j_gene: TRBJ2-1
v_gene: TRBV19
abundance: -
d_gene: TRBD1
CDR3nt: TGTGCCAGTACCACGACAGGGAGTCATGAGCAGTTCTTC
CDR3aa: CASTTTGSHEQFF

j_gene: TRBJ1-2
v_gene: TRBV10-3
abundance: few
d_gene: -
CDR3nt: TGTGCCATCAGTGAAGGAGGGCAGAGATACACCTTC
CDR3aa: CAISEGGQRYTF

j_gene: TRBJ1-2
v_gene: TRBV5-1
abundance: -
d_gene: TRBD1
CDR3nt: TGCGCCAGCAGCTGGGGCGCGGGACAGGGGCATGGCTACACCTTC
CDR3aa: CASSWGAGQGHGYTF

j_gene: TRBJ1-2
v_gene: TRBV28
abundance: -
d_gene: -
CDR3nt: TGTGCCAGCAGTTCTCAGGGGTATGGCTACACCTTC
CDR3aa: CASSSQGYGYTF

j_gene: TRBJ2-1
v_gene: TRBV6-2/TRBV6-3
abundance: -
d_gene: TRBD2
CDR3nt: TGTGCCAGCAGCCAAACCGGGACTAGCGGGGGGCGTGAGCAGTTCTTC
CDR3aa: CASSQTGTSGGREQFF

j_gene: TRBJ1-5
v_gene: TRBV2
abundance: few
d_gene: TRBD1
CDR3nt: TGTGCCAGCAGGAACAGGGGGCCCAATCAGCCCCAGCATTTT
CDR3aa: CASRNRGPNQPQHF

j_gene: TRBJ2-7
v_gene: TRBV5-1
abundance: -
d_gene: -
CDR3nt: TGCGCCAGCAGCTTAAAACAGGGAATTGAATACGAGCAGTACTTC
CDR3aa: CASSLKQGIEYEQYF

j_gene: TRBJ1-4
v_gene: TRBV9
abundance: -
d_gene: -
CDR3nt: TGTGCCAGCAGCGTATCCGCCCCGGGGTTGGATGAAAAACTGTTTTTT
CDR3aa: CASSVSAPGLDEKLFF

j_gene: TRBJ1-2
v_gene: TRBV7-8
abundance: -
d_gene: -
CDR3nt: TGTGCCAGCAGCTCATACTATGGCTACACCTTC
CDR3aa: CASSSYYGYTF

j_gene: TRBJ1-2
v_gene: TRBV7-9
abundance: -
d_gene: TRBD1
CDR3nt: TGTGCCAGCAGCGTCGTACAGGGGGCAAATGGCTACACCTTC
CDR3aa: CASSVVQGANGYTF

j_gene: TRBJ1-2
v_gene: TRBV11-3
abundance: once
d_gene: TRBD1
CDR3nt: TGTGCCAGCAGCTTAGATTCTGGGTTTTTAGGACAGGGGGATAACTATGGCTACACCTTC
CDR3aa: CASSLDSGFLGQGDNYGYTF

j_gene: TRBJ2-7
v_gene: TRBV5-8
abundance: -
d_gene: TRBD1
CDR3nt: TGTGCCAGCAGCCCTCGACAGGGGATAGGCGAGCAGTACTTC
CDR3aa: CASSPRQGIGEQYF

j_gene: TRBJ2-5
v_gene: TRBV30
abundance: -
d_gene: TRBD2
CDR3nt: TGTGCCTGGAGTGCGGGACTAGCGGGGGAAGAGACCCAGTACTTC
CDR3aa: CAWSAGLAGEETQYF